A selection of T cell receptor beta chains follows, all from one sample in a study of T cells in localized non-small cell lung cancer. This table comes from immunoSEQ multiplex PCR, and its TCRdb copy is limited to in-frame clones, with some not included. The sample includes under 95,000 clones, more than 75% seen only once; the top ten take more than 9%. The sample in question was peripheral blood, obtained before any cancer treatment. These receptor sequences come from an older female donor with stage I lung adenocarcinoma. Both conserved end residues are part of each CDR3. D genes are given only for firm matches. Clone size appears in some rows only: once, few, many, or a class for an expanded clone.

V gene,J gene,clone size,D gene,CDR3 protein,CDR3 DNA
TRBV7-8,TRBJ1-1,.,.,CASSHGGVNTEAFF,TGTGCCAGCAGCCACGGAGGTGTGAACACTGAAGCTTTCTTT
TRBV5-1,TRBJ2-3,once,.,CASSLNPGDTQYF,TGCGCCAGCAGCTTGAACCCAGGGGATACGCAGTATTTT
TRBV19,TRBJ2-2,.,TRBD2,CASKKAGGVTGELFF,TGTGCCAGTAAAAAAGCGGGGGGAGTTACCGGGGAGCTGTTTTTT
TRBV6-1,TRBJ2-7,.,TRBD2,CASSEAGSGRALYEQYF,TGTGCCAGCAGTGAAGCAGGTAGCGGGAGGGCCCTCTACGAGCAGTACTTC
TRBV27,TRBJ2-7,.,.,CASSYRGYEQYF,TGTGCCAGCAGCTACCGGGGCTACGAGCAGTACTTC
TRBV29-1,TRBJ1-1,.,.,CSVGRDGPEAFF,TGCAGCGTTGGTAGAGATGGCCCTGAAGCTTTCTTT
TRBV9,TRBJ2-5,.,.,CASSVDSGPGETQYF,TGTGCCAGCAGCGTAGACAGCGGGCCGGGGGAGACCCAGTACTTC
TRBV11-2,TRBJ2-7,.,.,CASSLAQGTYEQYF,TGTGCCAGCAGCTTAGCCCAGGGCACCTACGAGCAGTACTTC
TRBV5-1,TRBJ1-2,.,.,CASSLETADYGYTF,TGCGCCAGCAGCTTGGAGACAGCGGACTATGGCTACACCTTC
TRBV18,TRBJ2-1,.,.,CASSPRGYEQFF,TGTGCCAGCTCACCTCGGGGCTATGAGCAGTTCTTC
TRBV28,TRBJ1-1,.,.,CASSLYPEAFF,TGTGCCAGCAGTCTTTATCCTGAAGCTTTCTTT
TRBV28,TRBJ1-5,.,TRBD1,CASSLTGGPVQPQHF,TGTGCCAGCAGTCTGACAGGGGGCCCGGTTCAGCCCCAGCATTTT
TRBV5-1,TRBJ1-2,.,.,CASSSFLNYGYTF,TGCGCCAGCAGCTCTTTTCTTAACTATGGCTACACCTTC
TRBV4-2,TRBJ1-3,.,.,CASSQPDPGQGGKMIYF,TGTGCCAGCAGCCAACCCGACCCGGGACAAGGGGGGAAAATGATATATTTT
TRBV7-9,TRBJ1-3,.,.,CASSLLSGGRSGNTIYF,TGTGCCAGCAGCTTACTTTCGGGGGGCCGATCTGGAAACACCATATATTTT
TRBV6-1,TRBJ1-1,.,.,CASSEARGQVNTEAFF,TGTGCCAGCAGTGAAGCGCGCGGGCAGGTGAACACTGAAGCTTTCTTT
TRBV5-5,TRBJ2-7,.,.,CASRSVPGGPYEQYF,TGTGCCAGCAGGTCGGTCCCGGGTGGCCCCTACGAGCAGTACTTC
TRBV7-2,TRBJ2-7,.,.,CASSSKTVYEQYF,TGTGCCAGCAGCTCAAAGACGGTTTACGAGCAGTACTTC
TRBV28,TRBJ2-6,.,.,CASSVQGRLTSGANVLTF,TGTGCCAGCAGTGTACAGGGTCGTCTAACCTCTGGGGCCAACGTCCTGACTTTC
TRBV7-2,TRBJ2-1,.,.,CASSLARGYNEQFF,TGTGCCAGCAGCTTAGCCCGGGGCTACAATGAGCAGTTCTTC
TRBV30,TRBJ2-7,.,.,CAWAPPGPGSSEQYF,TGTGCCTGGGCCCCTCCGGGCCCCGGGAGTTCTGAGCAGTACTTC
TRBV10-3,TRBJ2-3,.,TRBD2,CAISLTSGGTDTQYF,TGTGCCATCAGCCTGACTAGCGGGGGGACAGATACGCAGTATTTT
TRBV6-1,TRBJ1-2,.,.,CASSDSPVGTF,TGTGCCAGCAGTGATAGTCCAGTGGGCACCTTC
TRBV6-5,TRBJ2-7,.,.,CASRHGVLAYEQYF,TGTGCCAGCAGGCACGGAGTGCTGGCCTACGAGCAGTACTTC
TRBV7-8,TRBJ2-5,.,.,CASSLFGPGEKETQYF,TGTGCCAGCAGCTTATTTGGGCCTGGGGAAAAAGAGACCCAGTACTTC
TRBV18,TRBJ1-5,.,.,CASSPPGGVGQPQHF,TGTGCCAGCTCACCTCCGGGGGGGGTAGGGCAGCCCCAGCATTTT
TRBV7-6,TRBJ2-7,once,TRBD2,CASSLSPTSDYEQYF,TGTGCCAGCAGCTTATCCCCGACTAGCGACTACGAGCAGTACTTC
TRBV7-2,TRBJ2-7,once,.,CAKGSGNEQYF,TGTGCCAAGGGATCAGGGAACGAGCAGTACTTC
TRBV19,TRBJ2-1,.,.,CASSIANEQFF,TGTGCCAGTAGTATAGCAAATGAGCAGTTCTTC
TRBV5-6,TRBJ1-6,.,.,CASSTGTTASYNSPLHF,TGTGCCAGCAGCACTGGGACAACCGCGTCCTATAATTCACCCCTCCACTTT
TRBV15,TRBJ1-2,.,.,CATTPSAAQPVGYTF,TGTGCCACAACCCCGTCGGCAGCCCAGCCTGTGGGCTACACCTTC
TRBV5-1,TRBJ2-3,.,TRBD2,CASSLGGSRDTQYF,TGCGCCAGCAGCTTGGGCGGGAGTCGGGATACGCAGTATTTT
TRBV19,TRBJ1-2,once,.,CASKVSPLGVYGYTF,TGTGCCAGTAAGGTGTCACCTCTCGGGGTCTATGGCTACACCTTC
TRBV15,TRBJ1-2,.,.,CATSRDRSNYGYTF,TGTGCCACCAGCAGAGACAGGTCTAACTATGGCTACACCTTC
TRBV4-1,TRBJ1-6,.,.,CASSQVIQGPNSPLHF,TGCGCCAGCAGCCAAGTGATCCAGGGTCCTAATTCACCCCTCCACTTT
TRBV19,TRBJ2-2,.,.,CASTAQGPRTGELFF,TGTGCCAGTACTGCTCAGGGGCCAAGAACCGGGGAGCTGTTTTTT
TRBV6-5,TRBJ1-5,.,.,CASSPLGRSNQPQHF,TGTGCCAGCAGCCCGTTGGGTCGTAGCAATCAGCCCCAGCATTTT
TRBV5-8,TRBJ1-2,.,.,CASSLVLGYTF,TGTGCCAGCAGCTTGGTGCTGGGCTACACCTTC
TRBV2,TRBJ2-1,.,TRBD1,CASSADRVNEQFF,TGTGCCAGCAGTGCCGACAGGGTCAATGAGCAGTTCTTC
TRBV18,TRBJ1-1,once,.,CASSPQAAGLHTEAFF,TGTGCCAGCTCACCACAGGCGGCAGGGTTGCACACTGAAGCTTTCTTT
TRBV7-9,TRBJ2-5,few,.,CASSLMDKRETQYF,TGTGCCAGCAGCTTAATGGATAAGCGGGAGACCCAGTACTTC
TRBV6-5,TRBJ2-7,.,.,CASSPGWGYEQYF,TGTGCCAGCAGCCCCGGTTGGGGATACGAGCAGTACTTC
TRBV19,TRBJ2-7,medium-sized,TRBD2,CASSISGGVYEQYF,TGTGCCAGTAGTATATCGGGGGGAGTCTACGAGCAGTACTTC
TRBV10-3,TRBJ2-2,.,.,CAISAHESGELFF,TGTGCCATCAGTGCTCACGAGAGCGGGGAGCTGTTTTTT
TRBV9,TRBJ1-2,.,TRBD1,CASSPQPWGGTGGTGYTF,TGTGCCAGCAGCCCTCAACCCTGGGGGGGGACAGGGGGCACTGGCTACACCTTC
TRBV19,TRBJ2-1,.,TRBD2,CASSRTSTYNEQFF,TGTGCCAGTAGTAGGACTAGCACCTACAATGAGCAGTTCTTC
TRBV7-2,TRBJ1-1,once,TRBD1,CASSLQGATNTEAFF,TGTGCCAGCAGCTTACAGGGGGCGACGAACACTGAAGCTTTCTTT
TRBV19,TRBJ2-3,.,TRBD2,CASRGTSIDTQYF,TGTGCCAGTAGGGGGACTAGCATCGATACGCAGTATTTT
TRBV9,TRBJ1-3,few,TRBD1,CASSSGQGLSGNTIYF,TGTGCCAGCAGCTCGGGACAGGGCCTCTCTGGAAACACCATATATTTT
TRBV29-1,TRBJ2-3,.,.,CSVEGNTPTDTQYF,TGCAGCGTTGAAGGCAACACCCCCACAGATACGCAGTATTTT
TRBV5-6,TRBJ2-7,.,.,CASSTGAGLAYEQYF,TGTGCCAGCAGCACGGGGGCCGGCCTAGCATACGAGCAGTACTTC
TRBV6-5,TRBJ1-5,.,.,CASSPGHFSNQPQHF,TGTGCCAGCTCACCGGGACACTTTAGCAATCAGCCCCAGCATTTT
TRBV6-6,TRBJ2-1,.,TRBD1,CASSSTGGNEQFF,TGTGCCAGCAGCTCGACAGGGGGCAATGAGCAGTTCTTC
TRBV6-5,TRBJ2-1,.,TRBD2,CASSYRGGNEQFF,TGTGCCAGCAGTTACCGGGGGGGAAATGAGCAGTTCTTC
TRBV5-6,TRBJ1-5,.,.,CASSTGLVSNQPQHF,TGTGCCAGCAGCACCGGACTGGTTAGCAATCAGCCCCAGCATTTT
TRBV28,TRBJ1-5,.,.,CASRSSLPKLSNQPQHF,TGTGCCTCAAGATCATCCCTTCCCAAGCTTAGCAATCAGCCCCAGCATTTT
TRBV28,TRBJ1-2,.,.,CASTPPGTYGYTF,TGTGCCAGCACCCCCCCCGGCACCTATGGCTACACCTTC
TRBV29-1,TRBJ1-2,.,.,CSVPEWANYGYTF,TGCAGCGTGCCCGAATGGGCTAACTATGGCTACACCTTC
TRBV2,TRBJ2-3,.,.,CASRRGGLSDTQYF,TGTGCCAGCAGGAGGGGGGGGTTGTCGGATACGCAGTATTTT
TRBV28,TRBJ2-5,.,.,CASRERFQETQYF,TGTGCCAGCAGGGAGCGCTTCCAAGAGACCCAGTACTTC